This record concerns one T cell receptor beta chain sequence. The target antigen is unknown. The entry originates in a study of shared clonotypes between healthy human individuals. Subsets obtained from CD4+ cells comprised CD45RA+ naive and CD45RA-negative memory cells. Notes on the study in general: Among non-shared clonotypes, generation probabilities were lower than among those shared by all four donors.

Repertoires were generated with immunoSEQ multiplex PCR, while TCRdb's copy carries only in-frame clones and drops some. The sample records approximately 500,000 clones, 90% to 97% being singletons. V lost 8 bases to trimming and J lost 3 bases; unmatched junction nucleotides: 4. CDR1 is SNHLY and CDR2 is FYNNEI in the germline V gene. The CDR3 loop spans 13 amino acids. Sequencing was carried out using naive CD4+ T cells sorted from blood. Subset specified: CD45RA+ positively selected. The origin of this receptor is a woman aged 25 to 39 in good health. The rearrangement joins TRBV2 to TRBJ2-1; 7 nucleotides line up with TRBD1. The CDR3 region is CASGTEIYNEQFF. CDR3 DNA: TGTGCCAGCGGGACAGAGATCTACAATGAGCAGTTCTTC.